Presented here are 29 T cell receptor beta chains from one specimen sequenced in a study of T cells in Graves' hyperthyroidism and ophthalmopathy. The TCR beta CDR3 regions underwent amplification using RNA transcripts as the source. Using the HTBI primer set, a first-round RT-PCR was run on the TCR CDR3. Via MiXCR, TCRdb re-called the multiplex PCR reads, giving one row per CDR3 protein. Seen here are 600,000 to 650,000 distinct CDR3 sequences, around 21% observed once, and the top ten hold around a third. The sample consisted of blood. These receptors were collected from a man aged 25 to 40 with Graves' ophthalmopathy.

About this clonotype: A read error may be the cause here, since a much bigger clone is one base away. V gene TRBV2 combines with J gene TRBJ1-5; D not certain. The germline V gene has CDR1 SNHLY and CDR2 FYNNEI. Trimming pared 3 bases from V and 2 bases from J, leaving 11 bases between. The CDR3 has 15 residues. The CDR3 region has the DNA TGTGCCAGCAGTGATAAGGGTACCGGCAATCAGCCCCAGCATTTT. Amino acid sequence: CASSDKGTGNQPQHF.

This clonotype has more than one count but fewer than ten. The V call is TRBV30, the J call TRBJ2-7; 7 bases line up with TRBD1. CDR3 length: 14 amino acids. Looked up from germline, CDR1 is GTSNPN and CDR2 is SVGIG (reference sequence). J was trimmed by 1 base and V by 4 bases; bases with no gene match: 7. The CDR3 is CAWTQGTESYEQYF. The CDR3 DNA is TGTGCCTGGACCCAAGGGACAGAGTCCTACGAGCAGTACTTC.

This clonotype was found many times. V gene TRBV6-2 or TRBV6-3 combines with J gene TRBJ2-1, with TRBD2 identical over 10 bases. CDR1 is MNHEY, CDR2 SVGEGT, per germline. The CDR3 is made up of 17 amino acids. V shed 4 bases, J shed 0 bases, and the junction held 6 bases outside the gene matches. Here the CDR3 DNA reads TGTGCCAGCAGTTTCGGACTAGCGGTTAGCTCCTACAATGAGCAGTTCTTC. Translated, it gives CASSFGLAVSSYNEQFF.

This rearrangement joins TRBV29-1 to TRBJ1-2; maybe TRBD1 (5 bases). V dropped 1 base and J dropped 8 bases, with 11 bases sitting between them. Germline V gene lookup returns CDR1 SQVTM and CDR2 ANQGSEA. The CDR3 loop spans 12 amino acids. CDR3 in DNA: TGCAGCGTTGAAGGCTCAGCAGGGGGCTACACCTTC. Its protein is CSVEGSAGGYTF.

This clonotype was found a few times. The CDR3 nucleotides are TGTGCCAGCAGCCCCGGGGAGTCCTACGAGCAGTACTTC. It yields the protein CASSPGESYEQYF. This chain uses TRBV7-6 with TRBJ2-7; D perhaps matches TRBD2 (5 bases). The CDR3 is made up of 13 amino acids. Trimming removed 5 bases at V and 1 base at J, with 9 bases between. CDR1 SGHVS and CDR2 FNYEAQ come from the germline V gene.

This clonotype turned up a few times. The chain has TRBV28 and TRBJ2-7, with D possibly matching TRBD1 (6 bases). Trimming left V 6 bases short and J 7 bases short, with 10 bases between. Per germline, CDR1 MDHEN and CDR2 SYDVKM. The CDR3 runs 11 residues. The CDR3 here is CASSPQGEQYF. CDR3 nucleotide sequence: TGTGCCAGCAGCCCTCAGGGGGAGCAGTACTTC.

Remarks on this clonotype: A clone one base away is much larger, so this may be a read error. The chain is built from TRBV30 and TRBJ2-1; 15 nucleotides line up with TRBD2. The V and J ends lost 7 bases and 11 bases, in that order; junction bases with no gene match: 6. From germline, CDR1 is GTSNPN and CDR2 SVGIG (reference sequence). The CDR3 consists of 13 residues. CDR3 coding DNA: TGTGCCTTGAGGGGACTAGCGGGAGGCAAGCAGTTCTTC. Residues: CALRGLAGGKQFF.

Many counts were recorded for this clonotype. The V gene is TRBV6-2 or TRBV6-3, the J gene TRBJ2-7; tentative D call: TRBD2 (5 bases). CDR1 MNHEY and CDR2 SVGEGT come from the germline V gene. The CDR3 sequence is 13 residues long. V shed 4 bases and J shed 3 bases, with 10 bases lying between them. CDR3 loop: CASSSRGGYEQYF. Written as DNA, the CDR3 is TGTGCCAGCAGTTCACGCGGAGGCTACGAGCAGTACTTC.

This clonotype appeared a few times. The CDR3 DNA sequence: TGTGCCAGCAGCGGGGAGGAGACTACCAGGGGGCAGTACTTC. It specifies CASSGEETTRGQYF. This chain links TRBV9 with TRBJ2-7, with D perhaps matching TRBD1 or TRBD2 (6 bases each). Germline assignment: CDR1 SGDLS and CDR2 YYNGEE. The CDR3 extends over 14 amino acids. The V end lost 3 bases, the J end lost 9 bases, and 19 bases lay between the germline ends.

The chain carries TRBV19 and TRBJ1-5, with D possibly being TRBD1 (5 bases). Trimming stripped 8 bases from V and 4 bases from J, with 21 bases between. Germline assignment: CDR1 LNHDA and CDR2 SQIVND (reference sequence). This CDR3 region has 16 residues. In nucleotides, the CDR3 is TGTGCCAGTGGCAAGGGGTTCCGATCGCCTAATCAGCCCCAGCATTTT. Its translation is CASGKGFRSPNQPQHF.

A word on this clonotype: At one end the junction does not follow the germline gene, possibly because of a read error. The CDR3 here is CAGSGKTGLSDTGELFF. The DNA of the CDR3 is TGTGCCGGCAGCGGAAAGACAGGGCTATCGGACACCGGGGAGCTGTTTTTT. The J gene is TRBJ2-2, the V gene TRBV11-2; 7 positions agree with TRBD1. CDR1 is SGHAT, CDR2 FQNNGV, per germline. The CDR3 is made up of 17 amino acids. The whole variable domain, filled in from reference TRBV11-2 and TRBJ2-2, reads EAGVAQSPRYKIIEKRQSVAFWCNPISGHATLYWYQQILGQGPKLLIQFQNNGVVDDSQLPKDRFSAERLKGVDSTLKIQPAKLEDSAVYLCAGSGKTGLSDTGELFFGEGSRLTVL.

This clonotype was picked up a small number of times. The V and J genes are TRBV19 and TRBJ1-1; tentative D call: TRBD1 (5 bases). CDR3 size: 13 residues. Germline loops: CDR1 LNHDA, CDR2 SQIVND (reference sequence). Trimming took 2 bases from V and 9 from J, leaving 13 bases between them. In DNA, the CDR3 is TGTGCCAGTAGTATAAAGGGGCCAGGACAAGCTTTCTTT. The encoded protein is CASSIKGPGQAFF.

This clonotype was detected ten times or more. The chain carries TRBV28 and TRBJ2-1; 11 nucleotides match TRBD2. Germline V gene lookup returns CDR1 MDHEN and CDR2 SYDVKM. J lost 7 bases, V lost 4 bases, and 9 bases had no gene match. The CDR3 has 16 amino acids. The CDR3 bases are TGTGCCAGCAGTTCCAGAACTAGCGGGAGCTGGAATGAGCAGTTCTTC. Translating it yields CASSSRTSGSWNEQFF.

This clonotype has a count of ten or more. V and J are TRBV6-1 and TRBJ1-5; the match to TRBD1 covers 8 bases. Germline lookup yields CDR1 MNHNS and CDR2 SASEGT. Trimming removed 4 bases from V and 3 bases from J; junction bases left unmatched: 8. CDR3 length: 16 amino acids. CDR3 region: CASSVIPGQVNQPQHF. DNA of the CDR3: TGTGCCAGCAGTGTCATTCCGGGACAGGTCAATCAGCCCCAGCATTTT.

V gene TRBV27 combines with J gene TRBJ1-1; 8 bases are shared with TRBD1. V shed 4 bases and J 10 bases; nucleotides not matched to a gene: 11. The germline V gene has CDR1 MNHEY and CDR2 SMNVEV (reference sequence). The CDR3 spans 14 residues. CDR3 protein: CASSSAGQGRAAFF. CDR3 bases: TGTGCCAGCAGTTCCGCCGGACAGGGCCGGGCAGCTTTCTTT.

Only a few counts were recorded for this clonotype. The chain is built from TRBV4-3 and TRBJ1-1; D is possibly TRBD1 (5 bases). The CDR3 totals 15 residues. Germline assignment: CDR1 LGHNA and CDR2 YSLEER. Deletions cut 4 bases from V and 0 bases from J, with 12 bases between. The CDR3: CASSLLTAMNTEAFF. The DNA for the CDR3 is TGCGCCAGCAGCCTATTGACAGCCATGAACACTGAAGCTTTCTTT.

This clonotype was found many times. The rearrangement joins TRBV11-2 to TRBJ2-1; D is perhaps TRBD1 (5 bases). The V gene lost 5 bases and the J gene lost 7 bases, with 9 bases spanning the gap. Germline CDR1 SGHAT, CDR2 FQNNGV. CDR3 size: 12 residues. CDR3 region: CASSPYRNEQFF. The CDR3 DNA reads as TGTGCCAGCAGCCCTTACAGGAATGAGCAGTTCTTC.

The CDR3 is CASSQEWGTTPYNEQFF. CDR3 coding DNA: TGCGCCAGCAGCCAAGAGTGGGGGACCACCCCATACAATGAGCAGTTCTTC. The V call is TRBV4-1, the J call TRBJ2-1; either TRBD1 or TRBD2 may fit D (5 bases each). Germline lookup yields CDR1 MGHRA and CDR2 YSYEKL. The CDR3 is 17 residues long. Trimming left V 0 bases short and J 4 bases short, with 16 bases between.

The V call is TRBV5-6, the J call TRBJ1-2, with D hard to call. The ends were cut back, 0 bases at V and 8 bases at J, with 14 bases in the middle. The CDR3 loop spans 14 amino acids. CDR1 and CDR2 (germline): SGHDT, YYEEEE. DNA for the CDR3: TGTGCCAGCAGCTTGGGCACAGCCCTCCTGGGCTACACCTTC. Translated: CASSLGTALLGYTF.

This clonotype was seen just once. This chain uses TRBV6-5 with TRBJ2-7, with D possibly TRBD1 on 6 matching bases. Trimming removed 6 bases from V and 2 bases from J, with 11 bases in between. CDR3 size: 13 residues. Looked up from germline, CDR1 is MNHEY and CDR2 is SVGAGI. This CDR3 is CASRTRQAYEQYF. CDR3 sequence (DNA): TGTGCCAGCAGAACTCGACAGGCCTACGAGCAGTACTTC.

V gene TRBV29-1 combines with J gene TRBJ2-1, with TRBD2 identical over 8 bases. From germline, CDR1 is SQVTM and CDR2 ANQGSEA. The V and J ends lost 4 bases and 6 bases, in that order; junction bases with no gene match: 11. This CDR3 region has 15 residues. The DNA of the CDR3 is TGCAGCGTTGCGGCGGGAGGTCTGTGGGGCAATGAGCAGTTCTTC. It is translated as CSVAAGGLWGNEQFF.

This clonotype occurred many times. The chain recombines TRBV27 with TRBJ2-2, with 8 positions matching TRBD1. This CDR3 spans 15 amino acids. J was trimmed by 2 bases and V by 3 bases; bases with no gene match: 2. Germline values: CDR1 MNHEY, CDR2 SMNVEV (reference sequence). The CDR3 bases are TGTGCCAGCAGTTTTGGACAGGGAAACACCGGGGAGCTGTTTTTT. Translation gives CASSFGQGNTGELFF.

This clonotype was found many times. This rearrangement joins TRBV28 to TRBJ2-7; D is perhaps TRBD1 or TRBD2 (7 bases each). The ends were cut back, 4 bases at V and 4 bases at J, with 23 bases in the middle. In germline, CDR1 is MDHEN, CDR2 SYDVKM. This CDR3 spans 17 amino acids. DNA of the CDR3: TGTGCCAGCAGTTCCGGAACGCTAGCGGAGGGGGCTTACGAGCAGTACTTC. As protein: CASSSGTLAEGAYEQYF. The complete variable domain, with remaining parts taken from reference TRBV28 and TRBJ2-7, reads DVKVTQSSRYLVKRTGEKVFLECVQDMDHENMFWYRQDPGLGLRLIYFSYDVKMKEKGDIPEGYSVSREKKERFSLILESASTNQTSMYLCASSSGTLAEGAYEQYFGPGTRLTVT.

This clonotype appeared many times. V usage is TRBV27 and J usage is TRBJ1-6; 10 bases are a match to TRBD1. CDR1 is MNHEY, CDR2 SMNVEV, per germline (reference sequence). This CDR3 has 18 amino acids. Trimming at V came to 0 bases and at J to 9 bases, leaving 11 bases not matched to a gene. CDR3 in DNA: TGTGCCAGCAGTTTATCGATACCGGGACAGGGGATACTTTCACCCCTCCACTTT. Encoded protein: CASSLSIPGQGILSPLHF.

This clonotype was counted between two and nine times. The CDR3 DNA is TGTGCCACTCGCGGGACAGGGGGCACTGAAGCTTTCTTT. Protein sequence: CATRGTGGTEAFF. V gene TRBV14 combines with J gene TRBJ1-1, with TRBD1 matching over 11 bases. The junction had 5 bases not matched to a gene; V was cut back by 10 bases and J by 4 bases. CDR1 and CDR2 from the germline V gene are SGHDN and FVKESK. The CDR3 consists of 13 residues. Looking up the rest from reference TRBV14 and TRBJ1-1 gives the full variable domain: EAGVTQFPSHSVIEKGQTVTLRCDPISGHDNLYWYRRVMGKEIKFLLHFVKESKQDESGMPNNRFLAERTGGTYSTLKVQPAELEDSGVYFCATRGTGGTEAFFGQGTRLTVV.

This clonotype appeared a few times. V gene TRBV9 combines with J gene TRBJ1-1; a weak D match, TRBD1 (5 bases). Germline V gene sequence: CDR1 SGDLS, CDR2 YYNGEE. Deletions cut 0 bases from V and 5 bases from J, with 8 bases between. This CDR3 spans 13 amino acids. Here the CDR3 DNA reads TGTGCCAGCAGCGTAGAGGGGTGGACTGAAGCTTTCTTT. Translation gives CASSVEGWTEAFF.

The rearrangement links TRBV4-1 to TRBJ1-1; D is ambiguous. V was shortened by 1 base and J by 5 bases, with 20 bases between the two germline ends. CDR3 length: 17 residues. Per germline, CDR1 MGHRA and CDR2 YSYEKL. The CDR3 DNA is TGCGCCAGCAGCCAAGTCGGTCTCCTAGCAGCGCCAACTGAAGCTTTCTTT. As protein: CASSQVGLLAAPTEAFF.

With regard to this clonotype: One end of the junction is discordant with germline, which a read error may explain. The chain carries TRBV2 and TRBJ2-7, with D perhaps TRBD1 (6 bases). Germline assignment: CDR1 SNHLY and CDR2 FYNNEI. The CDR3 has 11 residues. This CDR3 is CAGRGYYEQYF. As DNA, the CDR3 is TGTGCCGGCAGGGGCTATTACGAGCAGTACTTC.

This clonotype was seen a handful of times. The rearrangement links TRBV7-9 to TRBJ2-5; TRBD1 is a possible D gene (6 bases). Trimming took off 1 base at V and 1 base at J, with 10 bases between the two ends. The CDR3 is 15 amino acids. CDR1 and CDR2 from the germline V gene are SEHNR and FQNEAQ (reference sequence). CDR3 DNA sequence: TGTGCCAGCAGCTTAGGGGACATTCTCCAAGAGACCCAGTACTTC. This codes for CASSLGDILQETQYF.